The 5 T cell receptor beta chains below all came from one sample that was sequenced in a study of T cell responses to AZD1222 COVID-19 vaccine. Here immunoSEQ multiplex PCR was the method, and the copy in TCRdb shows in-frame clones only, minus some. The sample yields around 130,000 clones, just over 85% seen once. The specimen was peripheral blood, collected on day 0 of MenACWY control vaccination. The source is an adult in good health.

The CDR3 sequence: CASSDTGKYNSPLHF. CDR3 DNA sequence: TGTGCCAGCAGCGATACCGGGAAGTATAATTCACCCCTCCACTTT. The V call is TRBV6-5, the J call TRBJ1-6; the D is unclear. CDR3 size: 15 residues. Germline loops: CDR1 MNHEY, CDR2 SVGAGI. V was pared by 6 bases and J by 4 bases, with 13 bases between.

A remark on this clone: Other DNA sequences in the sample encode the same CDR3. CDR3: CASSLGGGETQYF. CDR3 DNA: TGCGCCAGCAGCTTGGGGGGAGGAGAGACCCAGTACTTC. The rearrangement links TRBV5-1 to TRBJ2-5; a weak D match, TRBD2 (6 bases). Germline loops: CDR1 SGHRS, CDR2 YFSETQ. Trimming removed 0 bases from V and 4 bases from J, with 7 bases in between. This CDR3 has 13 amino acids. Drawing the rest from reference TRBV5-1 and TRBJ2-5, the complete variable domain is KAGVTQTPRYLIKTRGQQVTLSCSPISGHRSVSWYQQTPGQGLQFLFEYFSETQRNKGNFPGRFSGRQFSNSRSEMNVSTLELGDSALYLCASSLGGGETQYFGPGTRLLVL.

This chain links TRBV27 with TRBJ2-3; maybe TRBD1 (5 bases). Germline-derived CDR1 and CDR2 are MNHEY and SMNVEV (reference sequence). The CDR3 runs 14 residues. Trimming shortened V by 2 bases and J by 4 bases, and 10 bases separated the two germline ends. In nucleotides, the CDR3 is TGTGCCAGCAGTTTACAGGGTAGTTCAGATACGCAGTATTTT. It codes for CASSLQGSSDTQYF.

This chain uses TRBV30 with TRBJ1-2; 7 bases line up with TRBD1. CDR1 is GTSNPN and CDR2 is SVGIG in the germline V gene (reference sequence). CDR3 size: 13 residues. Germline trimming cut 8 bases from V and 2 bases from J; bases unmatched to any gene: 8. The CDR3 DNA reads TGTGCCGGGACACCCAGGGGGAACTATGGCTACACCTTC. Amino acid sequence: CAGTPRGNYGYTF.

The chain joins TRBV5-4 to TRBJ2-7; 7 bases match TRBD2. Trimming at V came to 0 bases and at J to 0 bases, leaving 3 bases not matched to a gene. Germline assignment: CDR1 SGHNT and CDR2 YYREEE (reference sequence). This CDR3 spans 15 amino acids. The CDR3 nucleotides read TGTGCCAGCAGCTTGGCGGCTAGCGGCTCCTACGAGCAGTACTTC. Amino acid sequence: CASSLAASGSYEQYF.